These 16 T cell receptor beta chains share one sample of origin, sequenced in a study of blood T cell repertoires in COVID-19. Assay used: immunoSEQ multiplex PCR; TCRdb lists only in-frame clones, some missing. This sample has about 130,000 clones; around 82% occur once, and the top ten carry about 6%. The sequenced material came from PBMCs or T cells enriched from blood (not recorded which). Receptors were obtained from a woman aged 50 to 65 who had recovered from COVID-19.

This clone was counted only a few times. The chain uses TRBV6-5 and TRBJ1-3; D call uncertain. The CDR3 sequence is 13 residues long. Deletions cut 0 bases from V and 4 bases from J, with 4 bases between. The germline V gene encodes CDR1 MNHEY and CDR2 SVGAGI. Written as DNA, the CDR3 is TGTGCCAGCAGTTACTCGAGAGGAAACACCATATATTTT. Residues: CASSYSRGNTIYF.

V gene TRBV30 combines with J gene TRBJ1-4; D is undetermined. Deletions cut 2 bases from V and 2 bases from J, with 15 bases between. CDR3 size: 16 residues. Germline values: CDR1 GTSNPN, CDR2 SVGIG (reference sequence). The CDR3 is CAWSRSGSGTNEKLFF. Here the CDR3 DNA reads TGTGCCTGGAGTAGGTCGGGGTCCGGGACTAATGAAAAACTGTTTTTT.

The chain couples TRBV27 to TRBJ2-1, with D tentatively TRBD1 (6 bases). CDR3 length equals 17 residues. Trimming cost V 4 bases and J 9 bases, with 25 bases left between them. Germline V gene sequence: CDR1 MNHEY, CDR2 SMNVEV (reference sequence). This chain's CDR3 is CASSSAWGQGPESEQFF. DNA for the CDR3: TGTGCCAGCAGTTCAGCATGGGGCCAGGGGCCAGAGAGTGAGCAGTTCTTC.

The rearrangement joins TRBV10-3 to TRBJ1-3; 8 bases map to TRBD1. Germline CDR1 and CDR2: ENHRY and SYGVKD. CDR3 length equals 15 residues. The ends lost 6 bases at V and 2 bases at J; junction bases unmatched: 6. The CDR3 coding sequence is TGTGCCATCAGGCTGGACAGGGTAGCTGGAAACACCATATATTTT. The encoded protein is CAIRLDRVAGNTIYF.

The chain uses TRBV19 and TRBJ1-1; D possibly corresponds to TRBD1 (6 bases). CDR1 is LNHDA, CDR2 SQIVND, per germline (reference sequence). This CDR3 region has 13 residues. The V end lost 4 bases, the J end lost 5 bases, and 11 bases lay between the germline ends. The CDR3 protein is CASSTGGQTEAFF. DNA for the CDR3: TGTGCCAGTAGTACGGGGGGACAAACTGAAGCTTTCTTT.

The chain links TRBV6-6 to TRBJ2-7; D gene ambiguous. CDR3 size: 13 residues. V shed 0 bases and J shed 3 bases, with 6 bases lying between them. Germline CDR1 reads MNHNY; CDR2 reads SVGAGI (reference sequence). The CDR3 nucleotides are TGTGCCAGCAGTTACTCGACTGACTACGAGCAGTACTTC. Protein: CASSYSTDYEQYF.

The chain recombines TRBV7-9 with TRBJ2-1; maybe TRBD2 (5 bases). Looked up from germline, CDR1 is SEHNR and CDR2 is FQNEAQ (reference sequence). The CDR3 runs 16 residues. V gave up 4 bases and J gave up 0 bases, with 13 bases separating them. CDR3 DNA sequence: TGTGCCAGCAGCTCGACCGGACTCAGCTCCTACAATGAGCAGTTCTTC. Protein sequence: CASSSTGLSSYNEQFF.

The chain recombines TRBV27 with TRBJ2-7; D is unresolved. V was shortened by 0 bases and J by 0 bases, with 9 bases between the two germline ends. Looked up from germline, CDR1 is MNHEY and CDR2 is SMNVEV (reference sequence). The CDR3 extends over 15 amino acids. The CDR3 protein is CASSLSSQSSYEQYV. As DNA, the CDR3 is TGTGCCAGCAGTTTATCTAGCCAGAGCTCCTACGAGCAGTACGTC.

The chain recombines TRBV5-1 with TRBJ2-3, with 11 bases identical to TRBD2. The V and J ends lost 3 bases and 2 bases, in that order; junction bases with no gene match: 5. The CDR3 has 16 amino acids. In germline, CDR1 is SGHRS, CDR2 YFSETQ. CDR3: CASSYGTSGNTDTQYF. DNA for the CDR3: TGCGCCAGCAGCTACGGGACTAGCGGAAACACAGATACGCAGTATTTT.

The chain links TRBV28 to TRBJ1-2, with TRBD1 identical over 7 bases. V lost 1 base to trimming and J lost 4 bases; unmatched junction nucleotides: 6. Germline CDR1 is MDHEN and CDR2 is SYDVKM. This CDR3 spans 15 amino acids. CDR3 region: CASSLSGRGFYGYTF. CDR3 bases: TGTGCCAGCAGTTTATCCGGCAGGGGGTTCTATGGCTACACCTTC.

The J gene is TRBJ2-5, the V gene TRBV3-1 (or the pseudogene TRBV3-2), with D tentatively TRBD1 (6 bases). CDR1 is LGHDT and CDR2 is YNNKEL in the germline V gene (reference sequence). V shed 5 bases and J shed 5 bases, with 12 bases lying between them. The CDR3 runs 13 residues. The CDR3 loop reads CASSSPGVETQYF. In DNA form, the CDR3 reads TGTGCCAGCAGCTCACCAGGGGTGGAGACCCAGTACTTC.

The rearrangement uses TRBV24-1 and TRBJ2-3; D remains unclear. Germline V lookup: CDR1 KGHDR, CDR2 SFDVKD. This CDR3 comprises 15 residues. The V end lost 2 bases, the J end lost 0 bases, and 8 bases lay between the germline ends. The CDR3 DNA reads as TGTGCCACCAGTGATTGGTCTAAAAGCACAGATACGCAGTATTTT. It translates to CATSDWSKSTDTQYF.

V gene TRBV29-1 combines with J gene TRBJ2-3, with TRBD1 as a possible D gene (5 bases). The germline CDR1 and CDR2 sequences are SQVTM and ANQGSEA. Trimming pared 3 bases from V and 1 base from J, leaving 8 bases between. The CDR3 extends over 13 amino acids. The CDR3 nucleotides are TGCAGCGTTGATGAAGGGGGCACAGATACGCAGTATTTT. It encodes CSVDEGGTDTQYF.

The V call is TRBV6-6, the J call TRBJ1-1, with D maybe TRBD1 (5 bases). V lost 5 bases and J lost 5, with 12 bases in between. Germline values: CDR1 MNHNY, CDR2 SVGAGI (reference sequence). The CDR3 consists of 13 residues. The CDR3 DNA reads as TGTGCCAGCAGTAAATTGGAGGGGACTGAAGCTTTCTTT. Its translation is CASSKLEGTEAFF.

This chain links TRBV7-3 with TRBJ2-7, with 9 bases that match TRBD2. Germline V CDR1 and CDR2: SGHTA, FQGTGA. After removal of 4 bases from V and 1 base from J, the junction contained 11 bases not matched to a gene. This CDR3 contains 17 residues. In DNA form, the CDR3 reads TGTGCCAGCAGCTGCAGAGTAGGGACTAGCCAATCCTACGAGCAGTACGTC. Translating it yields CASSCRVGTSQSYEQYV.

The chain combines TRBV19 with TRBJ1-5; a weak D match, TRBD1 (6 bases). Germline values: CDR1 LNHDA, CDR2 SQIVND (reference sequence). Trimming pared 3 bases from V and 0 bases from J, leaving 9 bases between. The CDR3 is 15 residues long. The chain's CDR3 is CASSMQGLSNQPQHF. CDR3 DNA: TGTGCCAGTAGTATGCAGGGGCTTAGCAATCAGCCCCAGCATTTT.